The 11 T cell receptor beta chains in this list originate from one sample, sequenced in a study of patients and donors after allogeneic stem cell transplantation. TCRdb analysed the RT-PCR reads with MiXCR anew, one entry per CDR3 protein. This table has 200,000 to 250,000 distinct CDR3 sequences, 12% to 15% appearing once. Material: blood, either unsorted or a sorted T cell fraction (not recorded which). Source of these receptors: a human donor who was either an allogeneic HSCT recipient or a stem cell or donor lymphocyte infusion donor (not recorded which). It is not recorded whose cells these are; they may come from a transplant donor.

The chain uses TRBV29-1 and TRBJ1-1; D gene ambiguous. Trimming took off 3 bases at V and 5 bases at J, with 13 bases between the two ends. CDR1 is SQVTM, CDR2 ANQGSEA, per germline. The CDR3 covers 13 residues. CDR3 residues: CSVDLGYGTEAFF. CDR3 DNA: TGCAGCGTTGACTTGGGATACGGGACTGAAGCTTTCTTT. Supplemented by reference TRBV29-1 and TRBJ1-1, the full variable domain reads SAVISQKPSRDICQRGTSLTIQCQVDSQVTMMFWYRQQPGQSLTLIATANQGSEATYESGFVIDKFPISRPNLTFSTLTVSNMSPEDSSIYLCSVDLGYGTEAFFGQGTRLTVV.

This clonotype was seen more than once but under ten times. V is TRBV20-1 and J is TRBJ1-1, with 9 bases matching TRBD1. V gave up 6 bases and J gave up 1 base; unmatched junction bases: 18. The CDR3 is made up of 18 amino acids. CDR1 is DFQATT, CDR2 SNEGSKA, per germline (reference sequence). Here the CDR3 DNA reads TGCAGTGCCCCTCCCGGCGGGACAGGGTGGGTGCGGAACACTGAAGCTTTCTTT. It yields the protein CSAPPGGTGWVRNTEAFF.

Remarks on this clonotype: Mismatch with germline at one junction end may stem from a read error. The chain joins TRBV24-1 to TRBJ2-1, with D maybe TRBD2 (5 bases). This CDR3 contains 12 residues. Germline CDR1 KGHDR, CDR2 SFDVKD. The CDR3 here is CATSWELGERFF. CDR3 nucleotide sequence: TGTGCCACCAGTTGGGAGTTGGGTGAGCGGTTCTTC.

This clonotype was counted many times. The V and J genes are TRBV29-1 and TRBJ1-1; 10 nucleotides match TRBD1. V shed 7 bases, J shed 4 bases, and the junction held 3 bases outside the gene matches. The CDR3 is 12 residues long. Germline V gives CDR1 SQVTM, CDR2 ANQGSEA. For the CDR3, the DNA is TGCAGCGCCCGGGACAGGGGCACTGAAGCTTTCTTT. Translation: CSARDRGTEAFF.

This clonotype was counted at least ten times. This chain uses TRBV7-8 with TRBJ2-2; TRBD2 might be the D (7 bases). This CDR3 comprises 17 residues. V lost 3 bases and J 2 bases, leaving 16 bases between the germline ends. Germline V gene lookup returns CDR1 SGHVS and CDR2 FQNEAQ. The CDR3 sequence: CASSFTGGLENTGELFF. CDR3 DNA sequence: TGTGCCAGCAGCTTCACGGGGGGCCTGGAAAACACCGGGGAGCTGTTTTTT.

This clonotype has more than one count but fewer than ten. The CDR3 coding sequence is TGTGCCATCAGTGGGGCGAGGGAATCGAGGGATCAGCCCCAGCATTTT. Protein product: CAISGARESRDQPQHF. The V and J genes are TRBV10-3 and TRBJ1-5; D is undetermined. V was cut by 4 bases and J by 5 bases, with 18 bases left in between. The CDR3 loop spans 16 amino acids. CDR1 is ENHRY and CDR2 is SYGVKD in the germline V gene.

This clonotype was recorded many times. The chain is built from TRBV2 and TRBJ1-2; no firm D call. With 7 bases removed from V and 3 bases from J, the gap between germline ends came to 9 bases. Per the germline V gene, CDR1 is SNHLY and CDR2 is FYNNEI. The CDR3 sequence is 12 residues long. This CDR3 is CASNPQHYGYTF. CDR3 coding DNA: TGTGCCAGCAATCCCCAGCACTATGGCTACACCTTC.

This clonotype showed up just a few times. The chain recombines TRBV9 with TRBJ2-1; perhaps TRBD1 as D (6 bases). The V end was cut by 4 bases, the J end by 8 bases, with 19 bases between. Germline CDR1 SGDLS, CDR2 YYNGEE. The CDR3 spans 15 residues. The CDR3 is CASSLAQGLGDEQFF. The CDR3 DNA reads TGTGCCAGCAGCCTTGCGCAGGGGCTAGGGGATGAGCAGTTCTTC.

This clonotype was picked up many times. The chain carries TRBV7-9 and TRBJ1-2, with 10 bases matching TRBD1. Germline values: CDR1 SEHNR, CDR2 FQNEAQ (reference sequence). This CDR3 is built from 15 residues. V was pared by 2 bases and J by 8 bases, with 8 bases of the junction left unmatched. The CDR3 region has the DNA TGTGCCAGCAGCTTATCAACTGGGACAGGGGTCGGCTACACCTTC. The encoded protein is CASSLSTGTGVGYTF.

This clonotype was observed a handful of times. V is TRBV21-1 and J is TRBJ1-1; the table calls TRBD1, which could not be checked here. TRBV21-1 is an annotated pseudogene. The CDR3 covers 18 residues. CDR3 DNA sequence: TGTGCCAGCAGCCCATTGAGGGGACCGGGTGTTTGGAACACTGAAGCTTTCTTT. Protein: CASSPLRGPGVWNTEAFF.

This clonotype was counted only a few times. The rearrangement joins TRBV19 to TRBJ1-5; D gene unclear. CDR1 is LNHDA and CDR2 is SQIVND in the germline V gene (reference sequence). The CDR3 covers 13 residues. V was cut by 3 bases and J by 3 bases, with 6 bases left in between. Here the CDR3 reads CASSIGINQPQHF. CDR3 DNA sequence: TGTGCCAGTAGTATCGGGATCAATCAGCCCCAGCATTTT.